This T cell receptor beta chain originates from a study of CD8+ T cells in alopecia areata (dated by TCRdb to about 2018). General notes on the study: Treated patients were enrolled in an open-label pilot trial of oral tofacitinib at 5 to 10 mg twice daily for moderate-to-severe alopecia areata. Disease severity in treated patients was measured with the SALT score, which quantifies the percentage of affected scalp surface area. Clonality in the scalp was compared among normal scalp (n=4), patchy alopecia areata scalp (n=8), and alopecia totalis/universalis scalp (n=8). Scalp tissue and sorted CD4+ and CD8+ peripheral blood T cells from patchy and totalis/universalis alopecia areata patients and from healthy controls were covered by human TCRbeta sequencing. Patients received tofacitinib for 6 to 18 months and were then followed off drug for 6 months to check for delayed response and recurrence. Biopsies were taken from tofacitinib-treated patients at baseline and at 4 and 24 weeks of treatment, and a later scalp biopsy was taken in several of the tofacitinib-treated patients. immunoSEQ multiplex PCR using 35 Vbeta forward primers and 13 Jbeta reverse primers was used to amplify TCRbeta CDR3 regions. RNA was obtained with the PAXgene miRNA kit for fixed scalp, the miRNeasy kit for PBMCs, and the RNeasy kit for mouse skin. The study used high-throughput TCRbeta sequencing to examine T cell clonal expansion in alopecia areata, in both the C3H/HeJ mouse model and human patients.

With regard to this clone: Its antigen remains undetermined. Base qualities are missing; no much larger clone stands one base away.

The library was built by means of the immunoSEQ multiplex PCR assay. To provide template for TCR sequencing, every sample had RNA extracted and reverse transcribed into cDNA. First-strand cDNA was synthesized using SuperScript III with a 2:1 mix of oligo-dT and random hexamers. A synthetic immune receptor repertoire was used to assess amplification bias, and residual bias was removed computationally. The paper's data handling went like this. Raw reads were preprocessed to remove errors, and CDR3 was defined by IMGT conventions from the conserved cysteine to phenylalanine. Clonality was computed as 1 minus the Shannon entropy, with the entropy normalized by log2 of the number of productive unique TCRs. CD4 or CD8 identity of scalp clones was inferred by cross-referencing scalp TCRbeta sequences with sorted blood CD4 and CD8 repertoires. This immuneACCESS table, as held by TCRdb, lists in-frame sequences with V and J called but not all clones. Of the missing ones, under half trace to an unresolved V gene in checked studies; the others have no known cause. V, J and clone size are taken as reported in that table, and D and trimming were inferred from the DNA itself. In all, the sample holds about 180,000 clones, and roughly 63% of those were seen once. The top ten clones comprise 16% of the sample.

Per the publication, the treatment or condition label means: oral pan-JAK inhibitor, 5-10 mg twice daily. Peripheral blood and lesional scalp punch biopsies were obtained from patients with alopecia areata. PBMCs were isolated by density centrifugation and stained for CD3, CD4 and CD8, and CD4+ and CD8+ T cells were sorted on a FACSAria. There are 16 amino acids in the CDR3, from cysteine to phenylalanine inclusive. The entry retains the CDR3 DNA only, 48 bases that are in frame from base 1. Taken from the germline V gene (reference sequence), the CDR1 and CDR2 loops are LNHNV and YYDKDF. V loses 0 bases of germline sequence and J loses 7 bases, and the interval between the two ends is 13 bases. Study-level results and caveats: Shared TCR sequences between patients were less evident than in mice, which may be partly attributable to HLA diversity in the patient population. Because the treated cohort was small and had just a single nonresponder, larger studies are needed to establish links between baseline CD8+ expansion and response. With tofacitinib, both scalp clonality and the number of expanded CD8+ clones among the top 100 scalp clones went down significantly. Resident alphabeta T cells in normal human skin are also sequenced, complicating scalp TCR repertoire analysis, unlike mouse skin dominated by gammadelta T cells. During tofacitinib treatment, many expanded lesional clones remained in scalp and blood, and this persistence may partly explain relapse after treatment is stopped. Compared with normal scalp, lesional scalp, particularly in alopecia totalis/universalis, had higher clonality and more expanded CD8+ clones, which suggests antigenic drive.

The rearrangement combines TRBV15 with TRBJ1-6, with the D gene too uncertain to name. The TCR comes from a human donor with alopecia areata. The material was CD4+ T cells sorted from blood, obtained at week 56, from a patient treated with tofacitinib. DNA sequence: TGTGCCACCAGCAGAGACCCGGGCCCCGAGAATTCACCCCTCCACTTT. The translation is CATSRDPGPENSPLHF.